This TCR beta chain was retrieved from a study of CD8 T cells in ankylosing spondylitis. Each CDR3 protein is one row after TCRdb ran MiXCR on the 5' RACE reads. The sample has around 120,000 distinct CDR3 sequences, around 24% seen once; the top ten hold roughly an eighth. This CDR3 contains 14 residues. Germline V gene sequence: CDR1 DFQATT, CDR2 SNEGSKA (reference sequence). The ends lost 1 base at V and 5 bases at J; junction bases unmatched: 7. The chain carries TRBV20-1 and TRBJ2-7; 8 positions match TRBD2. This sequence was found in a male donor with ankylosing spondylitis. The specimen sequenced was synovial fluid, either unsorted or a sorted T cell fraction (not recorded which). The CDR3 DNA reads as TGCAGTGCTAGAGGCCAGCGGGAGACCAACGAGCAGTACTTC. Protein: CSARGQRETNEQYF.